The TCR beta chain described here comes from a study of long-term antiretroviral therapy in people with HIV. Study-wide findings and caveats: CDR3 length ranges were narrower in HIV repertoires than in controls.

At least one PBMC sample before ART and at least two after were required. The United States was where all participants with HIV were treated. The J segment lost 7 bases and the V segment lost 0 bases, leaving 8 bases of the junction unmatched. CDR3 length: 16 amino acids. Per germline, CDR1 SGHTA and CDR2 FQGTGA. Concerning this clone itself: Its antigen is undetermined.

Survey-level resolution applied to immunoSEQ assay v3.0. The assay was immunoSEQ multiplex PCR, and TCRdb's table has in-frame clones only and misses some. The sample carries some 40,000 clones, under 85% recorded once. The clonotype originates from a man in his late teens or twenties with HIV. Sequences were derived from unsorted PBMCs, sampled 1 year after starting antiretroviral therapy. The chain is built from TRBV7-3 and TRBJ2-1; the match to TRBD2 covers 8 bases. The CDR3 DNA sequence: TGTGCCAGCAGCTTAACCCAGCGGGAGCTTCAAAATGAGCAGTTCTTC. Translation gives CASSLTQRELQNEQFF.